The 28 T cell receptor beta chains listed next were all sequenced from one sample in a study of blood T cell repertoires in COVID-19 (dated by TCRdb to 2020 to 2021). Libraries were prepared through the immunoSEQ multiplex PCR assay. As stored in TCRdb, this immuneACCESS dataset retains in-frame rearrangements with V and J assigned. A fraction of the clones does not appear; measured against another copy, unresolved V genes explain less than half of the discrepancy, and the remainder lacks a known reason. In this sample the table shows about 200,000 clones, approximately 81% of which occur a single time. The ten most abundant clones make up roughly a tenth of the sample. Sample: peripheral blood. Receptors were obtained from a woman older than 75 with acute or convalescent COVID-19.

The V and J genes are TRBV6-5 and TRBJ2-7, with D perhaps TRBD1 (6 bases). The V end was cut by 6 bases, the J end by 4 bases, with 13 bases between. The CDR3 length is 13 residues. The V gene's germline CDR1 is MNHEY and CDR2 SVGAGI. The CDR3 is CASRPGHGYEQYF. In DNA form, the CDR3 reads TGTGCCAGCAGACCGGGACACGGATACGAGCAGTACTTC.

The CDR3 DNA sequence: TGTGCCAGTAGTATCACACACCGTCAGGCATTCCAAGAGACCCAGTACTTC. Translation gives CASSITHRQAFQETQYF. The V call is TRBV19, the J call TRBJ2-5; no definite D call. V was cut by 3 bases and J by 1 base, with 18 bases left in between. The length of the CDR3 is 17 residues. In germline, CDR1 is LNHDA, CDR2 SQIVND (reference sequence).

Worth noting for this clone: This same CDR3 is encoded by further DNA sequences in the sample. This sequence joins TRBV9 and TRBJ2-7; 11 bases fit TRBD2. Unmatched junction bases numbered 1, after V lost 2 bases and J lost 0 bases. Germline CDR1 is SGDLS and CDR2 is YYNGEE. This CDR3 is 15 amino acids long. CDR3 nucleotide sequence: TGTGCCAGCAGCGTCGGGACTAGCGGCTCCTACGAGCAGTACTTC. This translates into CASSVGTSGSYEQYF.

The gene calls are TRBV10-3 and TRBJ2-1; TRBD1 aligns across 9 bases. In germline, CDR1 is ENHRY, CDR2 SYGVKD. The CDR3 totals 15 residues. V lost 3 bases and J lost 5; bases outside the gene matches: 5. CDR3 nucleotide sequence: TGTGCCATCAGTGAAGGACAGGGGAGGCACAATGAGCAGTTCTTC. Translating it yields CAISEGQGRHNEQFF.

J is TRBJ2-7 and V is TRBV19; TRBD1 matches at 8 bases. V shed 8 bases and J 7 bases; nucleotides not matched to a gene: 10. The CDR3 length is 13 residues. Per germline, CDR1 LNHDA and CDR2 SQIVND (reference sequence). As DNA, the CDR3 is TGTGCCAGTGGGCTGGACAGGGCTGGAGAGCAGTACTTC. Translated: CASGLDRAGEQYF.

The CDR3 DNA follows: TGTGCCAGCAGCTGGACAGTCCAAGAGACCCAGTACTTC. Translation: CASSWTVQETQYF. This chain joins TRBV3-1 (or the pseudogene TRBV3-2) and TRBJ2-5, with a tentative D call TRBD1 (6 bases). The CDR3 is 13 residues long. Germline V gene lookup returns CDR1 LGHDT and CDR2 YNNKEL (reference sequence). V lost 5 bases to trimming and J lost 1 base, with 8 bases between them.

V is TRBV10-2 and J is TRBJ2-3; 7 nucleotides match TRBD1. The junction had 8 bases not matched to a gene; V was cut back by 6 bases and J by 5 bases. Per germline, CDR1 WSHSY and CDR2 SAAADI. The CDR3 runs 14 residues. The chain's CDR3 is CASRRTGVKDTQYF. CDR3 bases: TGCGCCAGCAGGCGGACAGGTGTTAAAGATACGCAGTATTTT.

V and J are TRBV11-3 and TRBJ2-3; 7 nucleotides agree with TRBD2. Germline CDR1 is SGHNT and CDR2 is YENEEA. The CDR3 runs to 14 residues. The ends lost 6 bases at V and 2 bases at J; junction bases unmatched: 5. The CDR3 sequence is CASSLLATTDTQYF. The CDR3 region has the DNA TGTGCCAGCAGTTTACTAGCGACCACAGATACGCAGTATTTT.

The chain joins TRBV4-2 to TRBJ2-5; D is unresolved. This CDR3 comprises 13 residues. The germline CDR1 and CDR2 sequences are LGHNA and YNFKEQ. V lost 0 bases and J lost 5, with 7 bases in between. This CDR3 reads CASSQDIRETQYF. The DNA of the CDR3 is TGTGCCAGCAGCCAAGATATACGGGAGACCCAGTACTTC.

The chain is built from TRBV18 and TRBJ1-5; the D gene is possibly TRBD1 (6 bases). Trimming shortened V by 2 bases and J by 4 bases, and 12 bases separated the two germline ends. The CDR3 extends over 15 amino acids. Germline values: CDR1 KGHSH, CDR2 LQKENI. In DNA, the CDR3 is TGTGCCAGCTCACCATCCACAGGGTCAAATCAGCCCCAGCATTTT. Amino acids: CASSPSTGSNQPQHF.

This clone was seen a handful of times. DNA of the CDR3: TGTGCCAGCAGTTACTCGAAGACAGGGGGCGGCTATGGCTACACCTTC. This translates into CASSYSKTGGGYGYTF. The chain joins TRBV6-5 to TRBJ1-2; 10 bases match TRBD1. The CDR3 extends over 16 amino acids. J gave up 4 bases and V 0 bases, and 5 bases lay outside the gene matches. Germline V gene sequence: CDR1 MNHEY, CDR2 SVGAGI.

The rearrangement joins TRBV15 to TRBJ2-1, with D maybe TRBD2 (5 bases). Germline lookup yields CDR1 LNHNV and CDR2 YYDKDF (reference sequence). Trimming shortened V by 1 base and J by 5 bases, and 12 bases separated the two germline ends. The length of the CDR3 is 15 residues. The CDR3 loop reads CATSRGGLGNNEQFF. The CDR3 DNA reads TGTGCCACCAGCAGAGGAGGGTTGGGAAACAATGAGCAGTTCTTC. Using reference TRBV15 and TRBJ2-1 for the parts outside the CDR3, the full variable domain is DAMVIQNPRYQVTQFGKPVTLSCSQTLNHNVMYWYQQKSSQAPKLLFHYYDKDFNNEADTPDNFQSRRPNTSFCFLDIRSPGLGDTAMYLCATSRGGLGNNEQFFGPGTRLTVL.

The rearrangement uses TRBV4-1 and TRBJ1-2; 9 bases are a match to TRBD1. CDR3 length: 15 amino acids. V shed 4 bases, J shed 5 bases, and the junction held 8 bases outside the gene matches. Per germline, CDR1 MGHRA and CDR2 YSYEKL. The chain's CDR3 is CASSRSWTGDYGYTF. CDR3 DNA sequence: TGCGCCAGCAGCCGGTCCTGGACAGGGGATTATGGCTACACCTTC.

The rearrangement joins TRBV5-8 to TRBJ1-6; 9 nucleotides line up with TRBD1. The trim removed 2 bases at V and 6 bases at J, leaving 6 bases unmatched. This CDR3 has 16 amino acids. CDR1 SGHTS and CDR2 YDEGEE come from the germline V gene. This CDR3 is CASSFGTGTSNSPLHF. The CDR3, as DNA: TGTGCCAGCAGCTTCGGGACAGGGACCTCTAATTCACCCCTCCACTTT.

The chain has TRBV15 and TRBJ1-5; D uncertain. Looked up from germline, CDR1 is LNHNV and CDR2 is YYDKDF (reference sequence). V lost 0 bases and J lost 8, with 8 bases in between. This CDR3 comprises 13 residues. This CDR3 is CATSREFGKPQHF. For the CDR3, the DNA is TGTGCCACCAGCAGAGAATTTGGCAAGCCCCAGCATTTT.

This clone was found once. The V gene is TRBV4-1, the J gene TRBJ1-1; TRBD1 matches 7 bases. V lost 3 bases, J lost 2 bases, and 3 bases stayed unmatched. The V gene's germline CDR1 is MGHRA and CDR2 YSYEKL. The CDR3 loop spans 14 amino acids. Here the CDR3 reads CASSHNRGNTEAFF. The DNA for the CDR3 is TGCGCCAGCAGCCACAACAGGGGTAACACTGAAGCTTTCTTT.

The rearrangement uses TRBV27 and TRBJ1-5, with 9 bases aligning to TRBD1. The CDR3 totals 13 residues. V shed 9 bases, J shed 4 bases, and the junction held 4 bases outside the gene matches. Germline lookup yields CDR1 MNHEY and CDR2 SMNVEV (reference sequence). CDR3: CARRQGGNQPQHF. Here the CDR3 DNA reads TGTGCCAGGAGACAGGGGGGGAATCAGCCCCAGCATTTT.

J is TRBJ2-3 and V is TRBV7-2, with D tentatively TRBD2 (5 bases). The CDR3 contains 16 residues. The V end lost 1 base, the J end lost 8 bases, and 19 bases lay between the germline ends. Looked up from germline, CDR1 is SGHTA and CDR2 is FQGNSA. CDR3 region: CASSLGGSASGGTQYF. Written as DNA, the CDR3 is TGTGCCAGCAGCTTAGGGGGAAGTGCCAGCGGAGGTACGCAGTATTTT. The entire variable domain, with the rest obtained from reference TRBV7-2 and TRBJ2-3, is as follows: GAGVSQSPSNKVTEKGKDVELRCDPISGHTALYWYRQSLGQGLEFLIYFQGNSAPDKSGLPSDRFSAERTGGSVSTLTIQRTQQEDSAVYLCASSLGGSASGGTQYFGPGTRLTVL.

The rearrangement joins TRBV7-2 to TRBJ2-5; TRBD2 matches 8 bases. The trim removed 5 bases at V and 2 bases at J, leaving 7 bases unmatched. The CDR3 totals 15 residues. Per the germline V gene, CDR1 is SGHTA and CDR2 is FQGNSA. CDR3 residues: CASSRLAGSQETQYF. CDR3 nucleotides: TGTGCCAGCAGCCGTTTAGCGGGGTCACAAGAGACCCAGTACTTC.

The chain links TRBV19 to TRBJ1-2; 11 positions match TRBD1. Germline V gene lookup returns CDR1 LNHDA and CDR2 SQIVND (reference sequence). The CDR3 is 17 amino acids. Trimming removed 4 bases from V and 5 bases from J; junction bases left unmatched: 12. Here the CDR3 reads CASSTTGQGVIGYGYTF. The CDR3, as DNA: TGTGCCAGTAGTACGACGGGACAGGGGGTGATAGGTTATGGCTACACCTTC. The full variable domain, with the rest looked up from reference TRBV19 and TRBJ1-2, is DGGITQSPKYLFRKEGQNVTLSCEQNLNHDAMYWYRQDPGQGLRLIYYSQIVNDFQKGDIAEGYSVSREKKESFPLTVTSAQKNPTAFYLCASSTTGQGVIGYGYTFGSGTRLTVV.

V usage is TRBV19 and J usage is TRBJ2-5, with D possibly being TRBD2 (6 bases). Trimming removed 5 bases at V and 5 bases at J, with 9 bases between. The CDR3 covers 12 residues. Germline CDR1 LNHDA, CDR2 SQIVND (reference sequence). The CDR3 reads CASSASEETQYF. The CDR3 DNA is TGTGCCAGTAGTGCTAGCGAGGAGACCCAGTACTTC.

The gene calls are TRBV6-4 and TRBJ2-1; TRBD2 agrees at 10 bases. The CDR3 covers 15 residues. Trimming at V came to 6 bases and at J to 6 bases, leaving 8 bases not matched to a gene. Germline V gene lookup returns CDR1 MRHNA and CDR2 SNTAGT. The CDR3 spells CASSVTGLASNEQFF. DNA for the CDR3: TGTGCCAGCAGCGTAACGGGACTAGCGTCCAATGAGCAGTTCTTC.

This clone was seen a single time. The rearrangement joins TRBV5-1 to TRBJ2-5; TRBD1 agrees at 7 bases. Looked up from germline, CDR1 is SGHRS and CDR2 is YFSETQ. Trimming cost V 0 bases and J 4 bases; bases outside gene matches: 12. The CDR3 contains 17 residues. The CDR3 bases are TGCGCCAGCAGCTTGGAAGGGGGCTGGGGTTGGGGAGAGACCCAGTACTTC. This codes for CASSLEGGWGWGETQYF.

The chain links TRBV18 to TRBJ1-3, with D possibly TRBD1 on 5 matching bases. Germline assignment: CDR1 KGHSH and CDR2 LQKENI. This CDR3 has 12 residues. V gave up 4 bases and J gave up 8 bases, with 9 bases separating them. Here the CDR3 DNA reads TGTGCCAGCTCACTACTCAGGGACACCATATATTTT. Protein sequence: CASSLLRDTIYF.

This clone has just one count. The CDR3 protein is CASSRQGFTLYGYTF. Written as DNA, the CDR3 is TGTGCCAGCAGCCGGCAGGGGTTCACCCTCTATGGCTACACCTTC. The chain links TRBV13 to TRBJ1-2; D is possibly TRBD1 (6 bases). Germline V lookup: CDR1 PRHDT, CDR2 FYEKMQ (reference sequence). The CDR3 totals 15 residues. Trimming took 5 bases from V and 4 from J, leaving 17 bases between them.

This rearrangement joins TRBV23-1 to TRBJ2-6; tentative D call: TRBD2 (5 bases). TRBV23-1 is an ORF, with its function uncertain. This CDR3 has 14 amino acids. Trimming removed 4 bases from V and 10 bases from J, with 14 bases in between. CDR3 residues: CASSPAGFSNVLTF. The CDR3 nucleotides are TGCGCCAGCAGTCCGGCGGGTTTCTCGAACGTCCTGACTTTC.

The chain has TRBV3-1 (or the pseudogene TRBV3-2) and TRBJ2-7; 8 nucleotides line up with TRBD1. Germline V gene lookup returns CDR1 LGHDT and CDR2 YNNKEL (reference sequence). The CDR3 loop spans 14 amino acids. V dropped 3 bases and J dropped 3; count of bases not matched to a gene: 4. This chain's CDR3 is CASSQDRASYEQYF. Here the CDR3 DNA reads TGTGCCAGCAGCCAGGACAGGGCGAGCTACGAGCAGTACTTC.

The chain employs TRBV28 and TRBJ2-3, with a possible D match to TRBD2 (6 bases). The ends were cut back, 2 bases at V and 2 bases at J, with 14 bases in the middle. Germline CDR1 and CDR2: MDHEN and SYDVKM. The CDR3 loop spans 16 amino acids. CDR3 sequence: CASSLGAGGATDTQYF. The CDR3 region has the DNA TGTGCCAGCAGTTTAGGAGCGGGCGGGGCCACAGATACGCAGTATTTT.